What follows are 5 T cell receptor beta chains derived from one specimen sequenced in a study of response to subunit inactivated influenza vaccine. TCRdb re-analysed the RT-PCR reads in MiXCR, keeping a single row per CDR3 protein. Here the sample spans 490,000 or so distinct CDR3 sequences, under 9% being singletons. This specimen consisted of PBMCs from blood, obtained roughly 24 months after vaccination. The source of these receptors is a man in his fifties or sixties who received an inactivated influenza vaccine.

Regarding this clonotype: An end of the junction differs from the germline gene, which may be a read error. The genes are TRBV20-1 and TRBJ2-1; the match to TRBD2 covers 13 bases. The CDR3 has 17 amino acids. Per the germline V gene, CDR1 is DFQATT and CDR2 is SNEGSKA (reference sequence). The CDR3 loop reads CSAYPGTSGVPYKEQFF. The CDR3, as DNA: TGCAGTGCCTATCCCGGGACTAGCGGGGTCCCCTACAAGGAGCAGTTCTTC.

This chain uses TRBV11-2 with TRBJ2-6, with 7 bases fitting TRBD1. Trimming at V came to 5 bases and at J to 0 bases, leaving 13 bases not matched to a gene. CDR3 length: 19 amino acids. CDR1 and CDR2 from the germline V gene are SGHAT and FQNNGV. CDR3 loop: CASSRTWTGGSSGANVLTF. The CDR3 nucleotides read TGTGCCAGCAGCCGAACGTGGACAGGTGGAAGCTCTGGGGCCAACGTCCTGACTTTC.

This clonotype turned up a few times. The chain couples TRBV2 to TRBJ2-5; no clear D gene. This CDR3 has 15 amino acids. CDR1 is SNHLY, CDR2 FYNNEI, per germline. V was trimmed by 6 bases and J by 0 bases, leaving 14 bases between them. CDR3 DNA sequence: TGTGCCAGCAGCGACGACCATCCCTACCAAGAGACCCAGTACTTC. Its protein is CASSDDHPYQETQYF.

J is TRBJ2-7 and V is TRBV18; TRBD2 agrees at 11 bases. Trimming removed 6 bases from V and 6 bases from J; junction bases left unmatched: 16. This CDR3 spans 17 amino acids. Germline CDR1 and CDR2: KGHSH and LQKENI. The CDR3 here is CASSSGTSGAKTLEQYF. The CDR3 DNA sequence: TGTGCCAGCTCGTCCGGGACTAGCGGAGCTAAAACCCTCGAGCAGTACTTC.

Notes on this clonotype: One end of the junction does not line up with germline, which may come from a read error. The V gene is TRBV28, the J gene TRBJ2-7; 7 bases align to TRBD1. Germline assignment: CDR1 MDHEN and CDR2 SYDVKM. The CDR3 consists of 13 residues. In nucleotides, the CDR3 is TGTGCGCTCCAGGGACAGTCATCCTGCGAGCAGTACTTC. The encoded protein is CALQGQSSCEQYF.